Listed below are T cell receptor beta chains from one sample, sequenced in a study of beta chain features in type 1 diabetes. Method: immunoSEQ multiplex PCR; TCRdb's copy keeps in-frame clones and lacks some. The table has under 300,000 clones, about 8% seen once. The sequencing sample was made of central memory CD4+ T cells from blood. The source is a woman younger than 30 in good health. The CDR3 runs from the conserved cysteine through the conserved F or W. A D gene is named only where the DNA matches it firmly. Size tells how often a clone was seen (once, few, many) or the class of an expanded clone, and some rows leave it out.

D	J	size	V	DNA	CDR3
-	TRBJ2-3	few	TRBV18	TGTGCCAGCTCACCGGGCACGGGGACAGATACGCAGTATTTT	CASSPGTGTDTQYF
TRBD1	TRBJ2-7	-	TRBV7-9	TGTGCCAGCAGCCAGGGGGATTCTTACGAGCAGTACTTC	CASSQGDSYEQYF
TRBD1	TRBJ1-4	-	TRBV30	TGTGCCTGGAGACAGGGGGCATTTGAAAAACTGTTTTTT	CAWRQGAFEKLFF
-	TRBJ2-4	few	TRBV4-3	TGCGCCAGCAGCCACCAGGGGTCGTTCAAAAACATTCAGTACTTC	CASSHQGSFKNIQYF
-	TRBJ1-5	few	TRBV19	TGTGCCAGTAGTATACAGCCTTATAGCAATCAGCCCCAGCATTTT	CASSIQPYSNQPQHF
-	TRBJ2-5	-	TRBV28	TGTGCCAGCAGAGGTAGACTAGGGGTATTGGGAGAGACCCAGTACTTC	CASRGRLGVLGETQYF
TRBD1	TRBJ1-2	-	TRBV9	TGTGCCAGCAGCGCACAACCCCGGGACAGGGGAGGCTATGGCTACACCTTC	CASSAQPRDRGGYGYTF
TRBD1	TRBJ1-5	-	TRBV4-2	TGTGCCAGCAGCCACACTAACCAGGGGGCCGGTCAGCCCCAGCATTTT	CASSHTNQGAGQPQHF
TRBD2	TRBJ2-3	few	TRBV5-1	TGCGCCAGCGTCCTAGCGGGATCAGATACGCAGTATTTT	CASVLAGSDTQYF
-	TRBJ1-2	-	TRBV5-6	TGTGCCAGCAGCTTGAACGGGATCCGCCATGGCTACACCTTC	CASSLNGIRHGYTF
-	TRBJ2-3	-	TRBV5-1	TGCGCCAGCAGCTTGAACAAAAGGGGTCGCACAGATACGCAGTATTTT	CASSLNKRGRTDTQYF
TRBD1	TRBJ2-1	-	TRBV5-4	TGTGCCAGCAGCTCAGGCGGGACAGGGGTCAATGAGCAGTTCTTC	CASSSGGTGVNEQFF
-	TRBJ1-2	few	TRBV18	TGTGCCAGCTCACCGCCCAGGGAGTTCTATGGCTACACCTTC	CASSPPREFYGYTF
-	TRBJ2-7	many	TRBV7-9	TGTGCCAGCAGCTTAAGTGCCAGCCCTAGTGGCGAGCAGTACTTC	CASSLSASPSGEQYF
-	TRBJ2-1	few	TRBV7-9	TGTGCCAGCAGCGGAAGACCTGGGTCAGTGTCCGGCTACAATGAGCAGTTCTTC	CASSGRPGSVSGYNEQFF
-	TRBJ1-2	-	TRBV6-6	TGTGCCAGTCGGGACATACATGGCTACACCTTC	CASRDIHGYTF
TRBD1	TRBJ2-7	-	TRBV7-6	TGTGCCAGCAGCTCCGGACAGGGATTTGAGGAGCAGTACTTC	CASSSGQGFEEQYF
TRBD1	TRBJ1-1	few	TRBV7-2	TGTGCCAGCAGCAGGACAGGGGGCTTAGCTTTCTTT	CASSRTGGLAFF
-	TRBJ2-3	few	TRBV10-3	TGTGCCATCAGTGAGGGGAGGACCACAGATACGCAGTATTTT	CAISEGRTTDTQYF
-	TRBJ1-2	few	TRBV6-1	TGTGCCAGCAGCACACACAATAACTATGGCTACACCTTC	CASSTHNNYGYTF
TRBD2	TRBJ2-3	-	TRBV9	TGTGCCAGCAGCGCGCATAGCGGGAGTGGCCCAGATACGCAGTATTTT	CASSAHSGSGPDTQYF
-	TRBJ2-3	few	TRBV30	TGTGCCTGGAACCAGGGGATTTCGAGGGATACGCAGTATTTT	CAWNQGISRDTQYF